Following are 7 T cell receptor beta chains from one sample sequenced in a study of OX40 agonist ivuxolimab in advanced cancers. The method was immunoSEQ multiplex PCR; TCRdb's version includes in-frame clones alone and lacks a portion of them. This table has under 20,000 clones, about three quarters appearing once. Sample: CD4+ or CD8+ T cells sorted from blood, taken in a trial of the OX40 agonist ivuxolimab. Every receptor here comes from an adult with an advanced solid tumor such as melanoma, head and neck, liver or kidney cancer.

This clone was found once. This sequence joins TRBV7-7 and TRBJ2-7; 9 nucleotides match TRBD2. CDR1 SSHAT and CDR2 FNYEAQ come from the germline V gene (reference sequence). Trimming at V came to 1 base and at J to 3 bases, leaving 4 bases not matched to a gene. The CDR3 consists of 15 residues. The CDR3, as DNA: TGTGCCAGCAGCTTAGTAGCGGGGGCGAACTACGAGCAGTACTTC. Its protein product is CASSLVAGANYEQYF.

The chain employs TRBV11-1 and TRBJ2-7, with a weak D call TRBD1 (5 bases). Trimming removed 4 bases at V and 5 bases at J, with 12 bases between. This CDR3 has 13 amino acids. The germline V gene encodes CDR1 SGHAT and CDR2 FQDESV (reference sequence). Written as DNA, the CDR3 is TGTGCCAGCAGCTCTGGGGCTGGGAACGAGCAGTACTTC. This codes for CASSSGAGNEQYF.

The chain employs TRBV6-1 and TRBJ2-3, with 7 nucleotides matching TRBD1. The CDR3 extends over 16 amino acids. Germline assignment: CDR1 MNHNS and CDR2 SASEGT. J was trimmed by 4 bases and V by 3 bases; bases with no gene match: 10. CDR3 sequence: CASSDSTATGSDTQYF. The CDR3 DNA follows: TGTGCCAGCAGTGATTCCACCGCGACAGGGTCAGATACGCAGTATTTT.

Here the CDR3 reads CASSQDLYAPDTQYF. The CDR3 region has the DNA TGTGCCAGCAGCCAAGATTTGTACGCACCAGATACGCAGTATTTT. The genes are TRBV4-2 and TRBJ2-3; D is unresolved. Germline CDR1 reads LGHNA; CDR2 reads YNFKEQ. The ends were cut back, 0 bases at V and 4 bases at J, with 11 bases in the middle. The CDR3 runs 15 residues.

CDR3 DNA: TGTGCCAGCAGCGTAGTAGCGGGGGGCTACACAGATACGCAGTATTTT. Its protein product is CASSVVAGGYTDTQYF. The V and J genes are TRBV9 and TRBJ2-3; 10 nucleotides match TRBD2. This CDR3 contains 16 residues. The J segment lost 2 bases and the V segment lost 0 bases, leaving 3 bases of the junction unmatched. CDR1 is SGDLS, CDR2 YYNGEE, per germline.

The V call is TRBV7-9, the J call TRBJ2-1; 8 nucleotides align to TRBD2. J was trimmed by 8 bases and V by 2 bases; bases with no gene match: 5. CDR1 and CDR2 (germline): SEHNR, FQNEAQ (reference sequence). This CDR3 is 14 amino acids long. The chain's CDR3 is CASSLSLGLDEQFF. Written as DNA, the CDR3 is TGTGCCAGCAGCTTAAGTTTGGGACTAGATGAGCAGTTCTTC.

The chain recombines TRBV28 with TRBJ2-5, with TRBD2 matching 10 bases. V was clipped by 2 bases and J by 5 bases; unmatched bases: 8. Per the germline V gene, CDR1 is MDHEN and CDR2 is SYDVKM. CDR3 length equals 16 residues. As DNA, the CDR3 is TGTGCCAGCAGTTTAATTCTAGCGGGGGCTAGGGAGACCCAGTACTTC. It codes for CASSLILAGARETQYF.